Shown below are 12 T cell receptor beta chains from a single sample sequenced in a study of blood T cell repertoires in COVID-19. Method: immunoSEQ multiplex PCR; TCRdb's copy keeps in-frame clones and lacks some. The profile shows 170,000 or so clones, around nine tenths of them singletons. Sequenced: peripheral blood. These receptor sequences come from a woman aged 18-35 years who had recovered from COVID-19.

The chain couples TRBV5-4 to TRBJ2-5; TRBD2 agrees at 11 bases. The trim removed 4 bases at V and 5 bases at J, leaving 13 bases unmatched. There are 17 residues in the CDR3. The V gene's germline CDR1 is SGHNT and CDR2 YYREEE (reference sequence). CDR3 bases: TGTGCCAGCAGCCCGCGCGGACTAGCGGGTGGGTGGGAGACCCAGTACTTC. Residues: CASSPRGLAGGWETQYF.

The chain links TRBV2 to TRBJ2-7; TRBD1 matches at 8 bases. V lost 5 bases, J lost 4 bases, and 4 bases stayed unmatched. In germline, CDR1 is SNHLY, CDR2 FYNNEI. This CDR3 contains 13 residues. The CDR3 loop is CASSPDRVYEQYF. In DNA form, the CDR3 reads TGTGCCAGCAGTCCGGACAGGGTGTACGAGCAGTACTTC.

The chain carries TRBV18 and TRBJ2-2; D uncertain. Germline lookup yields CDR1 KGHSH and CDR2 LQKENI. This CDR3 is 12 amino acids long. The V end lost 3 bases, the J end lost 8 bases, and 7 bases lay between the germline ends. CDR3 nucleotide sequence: TGTGCCAGCTCACCCTCGGTGGGGGAGCTGTTTTTT. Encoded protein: CASSPSVGELFF.

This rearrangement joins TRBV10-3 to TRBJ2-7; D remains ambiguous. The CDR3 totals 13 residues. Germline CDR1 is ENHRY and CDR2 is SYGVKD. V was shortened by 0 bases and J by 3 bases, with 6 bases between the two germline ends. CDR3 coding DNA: TGTGCCATCAGTGAGTCCGTCGTCTACGAGCAGTACTTC. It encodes CAISESVVYEQYF.

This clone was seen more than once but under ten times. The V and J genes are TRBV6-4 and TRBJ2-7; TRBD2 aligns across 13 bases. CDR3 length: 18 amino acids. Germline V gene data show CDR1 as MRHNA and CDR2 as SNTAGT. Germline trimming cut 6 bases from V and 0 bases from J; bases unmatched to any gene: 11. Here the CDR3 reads CASRDGLAGAPSSYEQYV. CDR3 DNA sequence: TGTGCCAGCAGAGACGGACTAGCGGGAGCACCGAGCTCCTACGAGCAGTACGTC.

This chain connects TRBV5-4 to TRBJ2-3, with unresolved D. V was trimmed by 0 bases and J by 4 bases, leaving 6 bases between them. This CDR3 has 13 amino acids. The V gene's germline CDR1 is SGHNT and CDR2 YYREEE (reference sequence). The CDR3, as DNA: TGTGCCAGCAGCTTGGAGCTTCCAGATACGCAGTATTTT. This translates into CASSLELPDTQYF. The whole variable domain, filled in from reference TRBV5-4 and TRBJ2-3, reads ETGVTQSPTHLIKTRGQQVTLRCSSQSGHNTVSWYQQALGQGPQFIFQYYREEENGRGNFPPRFSGLQFPNYSSELNVNALELDDSALYLCASSLELPDTQYFGPGTRLTVL.

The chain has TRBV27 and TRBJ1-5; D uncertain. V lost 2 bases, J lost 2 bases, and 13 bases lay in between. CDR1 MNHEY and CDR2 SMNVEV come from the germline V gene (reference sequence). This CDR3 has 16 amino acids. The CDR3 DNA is TGTGCCAGCAGTTTAGGCAGGCTACAACGCAATCAGCCCCAGCATTTT. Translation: CASSLGRLQRNQPQHF.

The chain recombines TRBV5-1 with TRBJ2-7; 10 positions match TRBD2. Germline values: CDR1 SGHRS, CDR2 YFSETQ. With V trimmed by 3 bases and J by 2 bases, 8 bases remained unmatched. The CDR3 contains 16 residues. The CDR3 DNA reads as TGCGCCAGCAGCTGGGCTAGCGGGGGTAACCCCTACGAGCAGTACTTC. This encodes CASSWASGGNPYEQYF.

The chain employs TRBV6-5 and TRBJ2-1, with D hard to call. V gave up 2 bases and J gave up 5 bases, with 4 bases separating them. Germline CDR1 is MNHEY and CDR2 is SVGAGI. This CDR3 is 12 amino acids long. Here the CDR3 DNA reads TGTGCCAGCAGTTACGGAGACAATGAGCAGTTCTTC. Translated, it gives CASSYGDNEQFF.

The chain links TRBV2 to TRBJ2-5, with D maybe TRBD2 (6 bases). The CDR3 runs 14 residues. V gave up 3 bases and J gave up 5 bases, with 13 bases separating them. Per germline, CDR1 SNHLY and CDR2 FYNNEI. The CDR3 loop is CASSDLPGLETQYF. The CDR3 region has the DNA TGTGCCAGCAGTGATCTTCCGGGACTGGAGACCCAGTACTTC.

As DNA, the CDR3 is TGTGCCAGCAGCTTAATGCGACAGGTCCAAGAGACCCAGTACTTC. Translation: CASSLMRQVQETQYF. The chain carries TRBV7-2 and TRBJ2-5; D perhaps matches TRBD1 (6 bases). The CDR3 is 15 amino acids. Germline V gives CDR1 SGHTA, CDR2 FQGNSA. V was pared by 2 bases and J by 1 base, with 11 bases between.

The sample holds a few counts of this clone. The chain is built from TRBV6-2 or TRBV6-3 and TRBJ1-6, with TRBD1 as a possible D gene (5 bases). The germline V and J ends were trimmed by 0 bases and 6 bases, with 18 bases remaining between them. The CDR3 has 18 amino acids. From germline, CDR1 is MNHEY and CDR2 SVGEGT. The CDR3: CASSYSRNVDSLNSPLHF. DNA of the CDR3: TGTGCCAGCAGTTACTCGCGCAACGTTGACAGTCTTAATTCACCCCTCCACTTT.